What follows are 31 T cell receptor beta chains derived from one specimen sequenced in a study of T cell responses to AZD1222 COVID-19 vaccine. Method: immunoSEQ multiplex PCR; TCRdb's copy keeps in-frame clones and lacks some. The profile covers approximately 90,000 clones, with 90% appearing a single time and 8% to 9.5% taken by the ten largest. Sequenced material: peripheral blood, taken on day 0 of AZD1222 vaccination. These receptors all come from an adult in good health.

In nucleotides, the CDR3 is TGTGCCAGTAGTCTCCAGACTAGCGGGGGGCTCGGTGAGCAGTTCTTC. Translated: CASSLQTSGGLGEQFF. The genes are TRBV19 and TRBJ2-1, with TRBD2 identical over 13 bases. Germline V gives CDR1 LNHDA, CDR2 SQIVND (reference sequence). V was clipped by 5 bases and J by 9 bases; unmatched bases: 10. The CDR3 runs to 16 residues.

The chain recombines TRBV5-1 with TRBJ2-3, with TRBD1 matching over 7 bases. J was trimmed by 2 bases and V by 4 bases; bases with no gene match: 10. CDR1 SGHRS and CDR2 YFSETQ come from the germline V gene. This CDR3 region has 16 residues. The chain's CDR3 is CASSLNVGQSTDTQYF. In DNA form, the CDR3 reads TGCGCCAGCAGCCTGAATGTGGGACAGTCCACAGATACGCAGTATTTT.

This chain links TRBV11-1 with TRBJ1-1, with D maybe TRBD1 (6 bases). This CDR3 is 11 amino acids long. Trimming removed 6 bases at V and 7 bases at J, with 9 bases between. Germline V gene sequence: CDR1 SGHAT, CDR2 FQDESV (reference sequence). CDR3 sequence reads: CASRGGVEAFF. As DNA, the CDR3 is TGTGCCAGCAGAGGGGGGGTTGAAGCTTTCTTT.

The V call is TRBV7-9, the J call TRBJ1-4; the match to TRBD1 covers 7 bases. The CDR3 has 15 amino acids. Germline V CDR1 and CDR2: SEHNR, FQNEAQ (reference sequence). V lost 5 bases, J lost 3 bases, and 6 bases stayed unmatched. The CDR3 spells CASSKTGDPNEKLFF. CDR3 nucleotides: TGTGCCAGCAGCAAAACAGGGGACCCTAATGAAAAACTGTTTTTT.

The chain carries TRBV7-9 and TRBJ1-1; no definite D call. The ends were cut back, 7 bases at V and 1 base at J, with 16 bases in the middle. The germline V gene encodes CDR1 SEHNR and CDR2 FQNEAQ (reference sequence). The CDR3 contains 15 residues. CDR3 nucleotides: TGTGCCAGCACCGCCAAACCCCAGGAGAACACTGAAGCTTTCTTT. Protein product: CASTAKPQENTEAFF.

This clone showed up just a few times. The chain carries TRBV10-3 and TRBJ2-7; D is undetermined. CDR3 length: 16 amino acids. V was shortened by 11 bases and J by 3 bases, with 26 bases between the two germline ends. CDR1 ENHRY and CDR2 SYGVKD come from the germline V gene. CDR3 coding DNA: TGTGCCTCAGCTTCCCTAGGGAATCGACTTGACTACGAGCAGTACTTC. This encodes CASASLGNRLDYEQYF.

This clone is categorized as medium-sized (0.01 to 0.1%). The chain recombines TRBV27 with TRBJ2-1, with D maybe TRBD1 (6 bases). Looked up from germline, CDR1 is MNHEY and CDR2 is SMNVEV (reference sequence). CDR3 length equals 14 residues. Trimming left V 6 bases short and J 9 bases short, with 18 bases between. In DNA, the CDR3 is TGTGCCAGCAGCCCAGGGGCTTCATTAGTTGAGCAGTTCTTC. Translating gives CASSPGASLVEQFF.

This chain connects TRBV6-2 or TRBV6-3 to TRBJ2-6; D is unresolved. The V gene lost 2 bases and the J gene lost 2 bases, with 10 bases spanning the gap. CDR3 length equals 16 residues. Germline CDR1 reads MNHEY; CDR2 reads SVGEGT. CDR3 nucleotides: TGTGCCAGCAGTTACCCGGGTGTGACTGGGGCCAACGTCCTGACTTTC. Its protein product is CASSYPGVTGANVLTF.

This clone was counted once. The CDR3 coding sequence is TGTGCCAGCAGCCCGACTTCGGCCGGCTACGAGCAGTACTTC. As protein: CASSPTSAGYEQYF. J is TRBJ2-7 and V is TRBV7-3; D gene uncertain. The CDR3 loop spans 14 amino acids. Trimming took 5 bases from V and 3 from J, leaving 14 bases between them. CDR1 SGHTA and CDR2 FQGTGA come from the germline V gene.

CDR3: CASSQGARHIRKYGYTF. For the CDR3, the DNA is TGCGCCAGCAGCCAAGGGGCCCGCCACATTCGGAAGTATGGCTACACCTTC. The V and J genes are TRBV4-1 and TRBJ1-2; unclear D gene. This CDR3 has 17 amino acids. CDR1 and CDR2 (germline): MGHRA, YSYEKL. Trimming took off 1 base at V and 5 bases at J, with 20 bases between the two ends.

The V call is TRBV6-2 or TRBV6-3, the J call TRBJ1-5; D not resolved. Trimming removed 5 bases at V and 2 bases at J, with 10 bases between. The CDR3 is 14 residues long. Germline assignment: CDR1 MNHEY and CDR2 SVGEGT. The CDR3: CASSPVGGNQPQHF. The CDR3 coding sequence is TGTGCCAGCAGTCCCGTTGGTGGCAATCAGCCCCAGCATTTT.

This rearrangement joins TRBV19 to TRBJ1-3; unclear D gene. Trimming removed 6 bases from V and 4 bases from J, with 13 bases in between. The CDR3 is made up of 14 amino acids. CDR1 and CDR2 from the germline V gene are LNHDA and SQIVND (reference sequence). The CDR3 loop is CASRSKERGNTIYF. The CDR3 bases are TGTGCCAGTAGGTCAAAAGAGAGAGGAAACACCATATATTTT.

The chain links TRBV19 to TRBJ2-1, with D unclear. CDR1 is LNHDA and CDR2 is SQIVND in the germline V gene (reference sequence). CDR3 length: 15 amino acids. Trimming took 6 bases from V and 0 from J, leaving 12 bases between them. The CDR3 bases are TGTGCCAGTAGCCTTAACGTCATCTCCTACAATGAGCAGTTCTTC. As protein: CASSLNVISYNEQFF.

The rearrangement joins TRBV6-5 to TRBJ2-1, with unresolved D. This CDR3 has 15 residues. The germline CDR1 and CDR2 sequences are MNHEY and SVGAGI. V lost 0 bases to trimming and J lost 4 bases, with 10 bases between them. This CDR3 is CASSYSTTAYNEQFF. The DNA for the CDR3 is TGTGCCAGCAGTTACTCGACGACGGCGTACAATGAGCAGTTCTTC.

This rearrangement joins TRBV9 to TRBJ2-3; 9 positions match TRBD2. J was trimmed by 4 bases and V by 2 bases; bases with no gene match: 5. The CDR3 length is 15 residues. CDR1 and CDR2 (germline): SGDLS, YYNGEE. The CDR3 DNA sequence: TGTGCCAGCAGCGTGATAGCGGGGGAGGCAGATACGCAGTATTTT. Translation gives CASSVIAGEADTQYF.

The sample holds a few counts of this clone. The rearrangement links TRBV7-2 to TRBJ1-1; D may be TRBD1 (5 bases). V lost 3 bases to trimming and J lost 2 bases, with 13 bases between them. The CDR3 is 15 amino acids. Germline-derived CDR1 and CDR2 are SGHTA and FQGNSA. The CDR3 loop reads CASSFPRQTNTEAFF. DNA of the CDR3: TGTGCCAGCAGCTTCCCCCGACAGACCAACACTGAAGCTTTCTTT.

This clone was detected only once. The rearrangement joins TRBV6-6 to TRBJ2-1; TRBD2 might be the D (6 bases). The germline CDR1 and CDR2 sequences are MNHNY and SVGAGI (reference sequence). The V end was cut by 5 bases, the J end by 8 bases, with 22 bases between. The CDR3 is made up of 16 amino acids. The CDR3 nucleotides are TGTGCCAGCAGTCAAACGACTAGAGGGGTCAGTCATGAGCAGTTCTTC. It is translated as CASSQTTRGVSHEQFF.

The chain uses TRBV6-5 and TRBJ2-7; D may be TRBD1 (6 bases). V was trimmed by 4 bases and J by 2 bases, leaving 15 bases between them. The CDR3 is made up of 15 amino acids. Per the germline V gene, CDR1 is MNHEY and CDR2 is SVGAGI. CDR3 nucleotides: TGTGCCAGCAGTTCCTCAGACAGGTTAGCCTACGAGCAGTACTTC. Translation gives CASSSSDRLAYEQYF.

This chain joins TRBV6-1 and TRBJ2-7; D is ambiguous. The V end lost 3 bases, the J end lost 2 bases, and 8 bases lay between the germline ends. This CDR3 has 13 amino acids. CDR1 is MNHNS and CDR2 is SASEGT in the germline V gene. The CDR3 protein is CASSEMVTYEQYF. In DNA, the CDR3 is TGTGCCAGCAGTGAGATGGTCACCTACGAGCAGTACTTC.

This chain joins TRBV7-2 and TRBJ1-1; unclear D gene. Germline lookup yields CDR1 SGHTA and CDR2 FQGNSA. The CDR3 runs to 14 residues. V lost 2 bases and J lost 2, with 9 bases in between. CDR3 in DNA: TGTGCCAGCAGCTTAACATCAGGTAACACTGAAGCTTTCTTT. The encoded protein is CASSLTSGNTEAFF.

The CDR3 region is CASLGGAIQGNQPQHF. CDR3 bases: TGTGCCAGCTTAGGGGGTGCGATACAGGGGAATCAGCCCCAGCATTTT. V and J are TRBV2 and TRBJ1-5, with TRBD1 identical over 7 bases. The CDR3 extends over 16 amino acids. Germline CDR1 is SNHLY and CDR2 is FYNNEI. Trimming removed 8 bases from V and 4 bases from J; junction bases left unmatched: 14.

This clone was detected only a few times. The germline gene is not matched at one end of the junction; a read error may be the cause. This rearrangement joins TRBV2 to TRBJ1-2; possible D gene TRBD1, 6 bases. CDR1 SNHLY and CDR2 FYNNEI come from the germline V gene. The CDR3 runs to 14 residues. The CDR3 DNA follows: TGTGCCAGCACTGAAGGGGGGCAGGTCTATGGCTACACCTTC. Amino acids: CASTEGGQVYGYTF.

The gene calls are TRBV7-3 and TRBJ2-5, with no clear D. CDR3 length: 13 amino acids. Deletions cut 3 bases from V and 1 base from J, with 6 bases between. CDR1 is SGHTA and CDR2 is FQGTGA in the germline V gene. This chain's CDR3 is CASSFGVQETQYF. The CDR3 DNA reads as TGTGCCAGCAGCTTCGGAGTCCAAGAGACCCAGTACTTC.

The chain combines TRBV5-1 with TRBJ1-1, with 7 nucleotides matching TRBD1. J lost 0 bases, V lost 6 bases, and 8 bases had no gene match. Germline CDR1 is SGHRS and CDR2 is YFSETQ. This CDR3 comprises 15 residues. The CDR3 coding sequence is TGCGCCAGCATCAAGAGGACAGGACTGAACACTGAAGCTTTCTTT. It encodes CASIKRTGLNTEAFF.

This sequence joins TRBV23-1 and TRBJ1-1; 7 nucleotides match TRBD1. TRBV23-1 is assigned to the ORF class and has an uncertain function. With V trimmed by 3 bases and J by 0 bases, 7 bases remained unmatched. The CDR3 contains 16 residues. The CDR3: CASSHRPGQLNTEAFF. DNA of the CDR3: TGCGCCAGCAGTCACCGGCCGGGACAGCTGAACACTGAAGCTTTCTTT.

The J gene is TRBJ2-3, the V gene TRBV10-3; possibly TRBD1 or TRBD2 for D (5 bases each). The germline CDR1 and CDR2 sequences are ENHRY and SYGVKD. The V end was cut by 10 bases, the J end by 4 bases, with 18 bases between. There are 14 residues in the CDR3. Here the CDR3 reads CATQGGGVADTQYF. For the CDR3, the DNA is TGTGCCACCCAGGGTGGGGGTGTGGCAGATACGCAGTATTTT.

The V call is TRBV24-1, the J call TRBJ1-2; D gene ambiguous. The ends were cut back, 2 bases at V and 5 bases at J, with 14 bases in the middle. Germline loops: CDR1 KGHDR, CDR2 SFDVKD. This CDR3 comprises 15 residues. Here the CDR3 reads CATSDSSGNPYGYTF. DNA of the CDR3: TGTGCCACCAGTGATTCCTCCGGGAACCCGTATGGCTACACCTTC.

Only a few counts were recorded for this clone. This sequence joins TRBV18 and TRBJ1-6; D gene ambiguous. The V end was cut by 3 bases, the J end by 9 bases, with 24 bases between. The CDR3 runs 18 residues. Per germline, CDR1 KGHSH and CDR2 LQKENI. CDR3 nucleotide sequence: TGTGCCAGCTCACCCATCAGCGTGGTAACTTCGTTGCCTTCACCCCTCCACTTT. This codes for CASSPISVVTSLPSPLHF.

The V and J genes are TRBV6-5 and TRBJ1-5; no reliable D call. V gave up 6 bases and J gave up 9 bases, with 15 bases separating them. This CDR3 region has 13 residues. The germline gives CDR1 MNHEY, CDR2 SVGAGI. The CDR3, as DNA: TGTGCCAGCAGCCTACGGACGGGTCGGCCCCAGCATTTT. Its translation: CASSLRTGRPQHF.

This sequence joins TRBV5-8 and TRBJ2-3, with 8 bases lining up with TRBD1. Looked up from germline, CDR1 is SGHTS and CDR2 is YDEGEE. With 6 bases clipped from V and 0 bases from J, the junction kept 15 bases outside the gene matches. The CDR3 is 18 residues long. CDR3 sequence (DNA): TGTGCCAGCACCTCCGGGACAGGCGGACCAAGGAGCACAGATACGCAGTATTTT. Protein: CASTSGTGGPRSTDTQYF. The full variable domain, in which reference TRBV5-8 and TRBJ2-3 provide the parts outside the CDR3, is EAGVTQSPTHLIKTRGQQATLRCSPISGHTSVYWYQQALGLGLQFLLWYDEGEERNRGNFPPRFSGRQFPNYSSELNVNALELEDSALYLCASTSGTGGPRSTDTQYFGPGTRLTVL.

In this sample, this clone turned up once. This chain joins TRBV27 and TRBJ2-3, with D possibly matching TRBD2 (5 bases). Germline V gene data show CDR1 as MNHEY and CDR2 as SMNVEV (reference sequence). This CDR3 is built from 16 residues. V gave up 3 bases and J gave up 3 bases, with 16 bases separating them. CDR3: CASSFHILDVTDTQYF. The CDR3 DNA reads TGTGCCAGCAGTTTCCACATACTAGATGTAACAGATACGCAGTATTTT.